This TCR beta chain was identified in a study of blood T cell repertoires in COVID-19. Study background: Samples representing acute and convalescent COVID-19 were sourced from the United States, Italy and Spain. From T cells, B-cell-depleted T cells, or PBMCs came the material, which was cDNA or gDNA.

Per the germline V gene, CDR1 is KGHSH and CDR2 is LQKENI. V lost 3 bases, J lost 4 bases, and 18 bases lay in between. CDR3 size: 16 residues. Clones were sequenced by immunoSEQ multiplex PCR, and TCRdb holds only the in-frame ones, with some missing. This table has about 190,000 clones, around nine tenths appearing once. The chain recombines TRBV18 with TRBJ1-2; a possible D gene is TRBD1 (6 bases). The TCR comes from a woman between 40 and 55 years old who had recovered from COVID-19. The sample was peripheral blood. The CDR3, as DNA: TGTGCCAGCTCACCCCCCTCTCGACAGGAGTTCTATGGCTACACCTTC. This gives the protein CASSPPSRQEFYGYTF.